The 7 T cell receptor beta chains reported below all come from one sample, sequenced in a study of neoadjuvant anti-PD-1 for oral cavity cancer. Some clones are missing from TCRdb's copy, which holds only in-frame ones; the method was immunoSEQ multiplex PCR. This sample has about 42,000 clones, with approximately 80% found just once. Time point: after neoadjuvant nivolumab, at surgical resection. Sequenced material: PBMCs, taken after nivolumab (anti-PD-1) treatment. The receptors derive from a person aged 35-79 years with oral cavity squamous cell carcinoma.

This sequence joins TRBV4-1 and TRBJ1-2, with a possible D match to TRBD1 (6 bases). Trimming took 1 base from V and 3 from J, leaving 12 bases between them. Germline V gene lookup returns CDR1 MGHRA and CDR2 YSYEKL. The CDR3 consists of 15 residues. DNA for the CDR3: TGCGCCAGCAGCCAAGGCGGGGGCAACGACTATGGCTACACCTTC. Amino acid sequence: CASSQGGGNDYGYTF.

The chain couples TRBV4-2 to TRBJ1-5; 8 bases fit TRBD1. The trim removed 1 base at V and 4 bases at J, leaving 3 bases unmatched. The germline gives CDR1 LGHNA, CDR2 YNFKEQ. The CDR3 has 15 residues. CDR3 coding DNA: TGTGCCAGCAGCCAAGGGGGACAGGCTAATCAGCCCCAGCATTTT. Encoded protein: CASSQGGQANQPQHF.

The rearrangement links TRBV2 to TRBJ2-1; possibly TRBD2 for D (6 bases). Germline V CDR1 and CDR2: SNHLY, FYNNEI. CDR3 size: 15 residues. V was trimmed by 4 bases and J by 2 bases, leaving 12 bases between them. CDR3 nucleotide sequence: TGTGCCAGCAGTGGCGGAGGGCTGACCTACAATGAGCAGTTCTTC. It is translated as CASSGGGLTYNEQFF.

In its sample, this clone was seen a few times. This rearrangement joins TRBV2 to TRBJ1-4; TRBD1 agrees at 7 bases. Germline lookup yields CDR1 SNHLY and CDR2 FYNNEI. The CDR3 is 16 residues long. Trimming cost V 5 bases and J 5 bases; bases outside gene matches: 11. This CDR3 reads CASSLLEGQLNEKLFF. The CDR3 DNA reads TGTGCCAGCAGTTTACTCGAGGGACAGCTAAATGAAAAACTGTTTTTT.

CDR3 bases: TGTGCCAGCAGTGACGACGTCTCTGGGGCCAACGTCCTGACTTTC. Translating gives CASSDDVSGANVLTF. V is TRBV6-1 and J is TRBJ2-6; no clear D gene. From germline, CDR1 is MNHNS and CDR2 SASEGT. Trimming removed 3 bases from V and 0 bases from J, with 6 bases in between. The CDR3 has 15 residues.

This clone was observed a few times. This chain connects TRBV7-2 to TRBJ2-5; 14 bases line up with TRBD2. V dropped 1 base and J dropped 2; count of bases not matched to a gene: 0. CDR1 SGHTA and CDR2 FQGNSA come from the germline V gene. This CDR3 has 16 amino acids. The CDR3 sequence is CASSLGTSGGQETQYF. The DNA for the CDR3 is TGTGCCAGCAGCTTAGGGACTAGCGGGGGGCAAGAGACCCAGTACTTC.

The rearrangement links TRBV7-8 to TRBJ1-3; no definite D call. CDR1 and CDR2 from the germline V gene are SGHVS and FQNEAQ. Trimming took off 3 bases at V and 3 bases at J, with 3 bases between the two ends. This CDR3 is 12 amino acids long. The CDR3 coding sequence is TGTGCCAGCAGCTTCAATGGAAACACCATATATTTT. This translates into CASSFNGNTIYF.